Listed below are T cell receptor beta chains from one sample, sequenced in a study of CD8 T cells in ankylosing spondylitis. TCRdb itself ran the 5' RACE reads through MiXCR, one entry per CDR3 protein. Seen here are over 700,000 distinct CDR3 sequences, roughly 20% observed once, and the top ten hold about 20%. Source material: blood, either unsorted or a sorted T cell fraction (not recorded which). These receptors all come from a male donor with ankylosing spondylitis. Both conserved end residues are trimmed from each CDR3. Each record gives: V gene, J gene, CDR3 protein.

V gene: TRBV7-2; J gene: TRBJ2-3; CDR3 protein: ASSGGGHPSTDTQY
V gene: TRBV24-1; J gene: TRBJ2-5; CDR3 protein: ATSDRLGGGETQY
V gene: TRBV13; J gene: TRBJ2-7; CDR3 protein: ASSHTRRRLAASYEQY
V gene: TRBV2; J gene: TRBJ1-1; CDR3 protein: ASSGSYFGGAGTEAF
V gene: TRBV3-1; J gene: TRBJ2-3; CDR3 protein: ASSQDQWERGTDTQY
V gene: TRBV6-1; J gene: TRBJ2-5; CDR3 protein: ASRGTGGAREKETQY
V gene: TRBV19; J gene: TRBJ2-4; CDR3 protein: ASSLTGIQY
V gene: TRBV11-3; J gene: TRBJ2-3; CDR3 protein: ASSLAAGATDTQY
V gene: TRBV10-3; J gene: TRBJ2-7; CDR3 protein: AISALAGPYEQY
V gene: TRBV6-2/TRBV6-3; J gene: TRBJ2-7; CDR3 protein: ASSPSVASYEQY
V gene: TRBV28; J gene: TRBJ2-2; CDR3 protein: ASMDGRTGELF
V gene: TRBV19; J gene: TRBJ1-5; CDR3 protein: ATTEGYTARNQPQH
V gene: TRBV5-1; J gene: TRBJ2-7; CDR3 protein: ASSWDGPYEQY
V gene: TRBV10-3; J gene: TRBJ2-3; CDR3 protein: AISESTSGSTDTQY
V gene: TRBV5-1; J gene: TRBJ2-6; CDR3 protein: PSSEGSSGANVLT
V gene: TRBV5-1; J gene: TRBJ2-5; CDR3 protein: ASSLLLEGETQY
V gene: TRBV19; J gene: TRBJ1-5; CDR3 protein: ASSDRAYSNQPQH
V gene: TRBV27; J gene: TRBJ1-4; CDR3 protein: ASSPWGPEKLF
V gene: TRBV4-1; J gene: TRBJ2-2; CDR3 protein: ASSQQGGPNTGELF
V gene: TRBV6-6; J gene: TRBJ2-7; CDR3 protein: ASRETYEQY
V gene: TRBV7-2; J gene: TRBJ2-7; CDR3 protein: ASSRQGEGEQY
V gene: TRBV5-6; J gene: TRBJ2-1; CDR3 protein: ASSFNIRGEQF
V gene: TRBV4-1; J gene: TRBJ2-1; CDR3 protein: ASSQVHLIGLSYNEQF
V gene: TRBV29-1; J gene: TRBJ2-7; CDR3 protein: SVDGLDSYEQY
V gene: TRBV18; J gene: TRBJ2-7; CDR3 protein: ASSPWGTGRQEQY
V gene: TRBV21-1; J gene: TRBJ2-7; CDR3 protein: ASSKGTGLGRTRYEQY
V gene: TRBV5-1; J gene: TRBJ1-6; CDR3 protein: ASRGGAYNSPLH
V gene: TRBV6-5; J gene: TRBJ2-2; CDR3 protein: ASSYVGEGELF
V gene: TRBV20-1; J gene: TRBJ2-7; CDR3 protein: SARDQGTSGDEQY
V gene: TRBV24-1; J gene: TRBJ2-3; CDR3 protein: ATSDHRSFTDTQY
V gene: TRBV10-3; J gene: TRBJ2-7; CDR3 protein: ATFSNYEQY
V gene: TRBV20-1; J gene: TRBJ2-7; CDR3 protein: SAPPGTSGNTYEQY
V gene: TRBV18; J gene: TRBJ2-5; CDR3 protein: ASSSRLAGSRAQY
V gene: TRBV4-1; J gene: TRBJ2-7; CDR3 protein: ASSQEYRGAYEQY
V gene: TRBV18; J gene: TRBJ2-7; CDR3 protein: ASSPAPGQGLTEQY
V gene: TRBV20-1; J gene: TRBJ2-5; CDR3 protein: SAQLAGGQETQY
V gene: TRBV2; J gene: TRBJ1-4; CDR3 protein: ASSVGMMSEKLF
V gene: TRBV7-2; J gene: TRBJ1-3; CDR3 protein: ASSRHTASGNTIY
V gene: TRBV4-2; J gene: TRBJ2-1; CDR3 protein: ASSQGLGTLYNEQF
V gene: TRBV7-2; J gene: TRBJ2-1; CDR3 protein: ASSLGKGHEQF
V gene: TRBV5-1; J gene: TRBJ2-7; CDR3 protein: ASKPRDTSYEQY